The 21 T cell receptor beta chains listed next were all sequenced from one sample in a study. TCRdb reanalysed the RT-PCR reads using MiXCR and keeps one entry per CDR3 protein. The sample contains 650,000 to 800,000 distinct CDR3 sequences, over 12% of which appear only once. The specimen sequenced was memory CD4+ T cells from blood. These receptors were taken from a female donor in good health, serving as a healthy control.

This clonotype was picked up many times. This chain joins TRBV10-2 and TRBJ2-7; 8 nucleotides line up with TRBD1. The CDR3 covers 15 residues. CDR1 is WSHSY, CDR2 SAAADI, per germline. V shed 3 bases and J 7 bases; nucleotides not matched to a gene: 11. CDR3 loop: CASSDPGGDSREQYF. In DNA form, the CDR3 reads TGCGCCAGCAGTGATCCAGGGGGCGATTCGCGGGAGCAGTACTTC.

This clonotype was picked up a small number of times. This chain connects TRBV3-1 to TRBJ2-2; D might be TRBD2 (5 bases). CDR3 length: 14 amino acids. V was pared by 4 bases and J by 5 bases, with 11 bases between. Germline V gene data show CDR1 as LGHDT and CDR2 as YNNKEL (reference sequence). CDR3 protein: CASSRREGTGELFF. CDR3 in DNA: TGTGCCAGCAGCCGCCGAGAGGGAACCGGGGAGCTGTTTTTT.

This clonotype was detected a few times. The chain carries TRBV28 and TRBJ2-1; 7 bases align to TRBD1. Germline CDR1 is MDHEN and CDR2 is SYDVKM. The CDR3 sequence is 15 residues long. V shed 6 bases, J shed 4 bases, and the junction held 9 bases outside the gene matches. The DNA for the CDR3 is TGTGCCAGCAGAAAGGCCCTACAGGGGTACAATGAGCAGTTCTTC. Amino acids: CASRKALQGYNEQFF. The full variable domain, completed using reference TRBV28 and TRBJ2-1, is DVKVTQSSRYLVKRTGEKVFLECVQDMDHENMFWYRQDPGLGLRLIYFSYDVKMKEKGDIPEGYSVSREKKERFSLILESASTNQTSMYLCASRKALQGYNEQFFGPGTRLTVL.

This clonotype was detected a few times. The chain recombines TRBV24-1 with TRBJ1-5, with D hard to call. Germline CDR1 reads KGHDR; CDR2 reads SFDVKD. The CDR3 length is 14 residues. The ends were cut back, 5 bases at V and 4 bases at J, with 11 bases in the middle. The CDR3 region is CATSGRGINQPQHF. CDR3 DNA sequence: TGTGCCACCAGTGGTAGAGGAATTAATCAGCCCCAGCATTTT.

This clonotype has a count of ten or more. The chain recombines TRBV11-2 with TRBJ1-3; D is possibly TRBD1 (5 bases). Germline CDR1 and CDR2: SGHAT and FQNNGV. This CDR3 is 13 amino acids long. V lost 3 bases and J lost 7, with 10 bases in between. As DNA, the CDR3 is TGTGCCAGCAGCTTGTGGGGGAGGAACACCATATATTTT. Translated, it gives CASSLWGRNTIYF.

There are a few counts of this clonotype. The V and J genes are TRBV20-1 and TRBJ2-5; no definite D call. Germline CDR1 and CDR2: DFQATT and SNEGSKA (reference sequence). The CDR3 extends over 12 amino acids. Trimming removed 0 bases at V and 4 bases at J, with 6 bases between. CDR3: CSARDLLETQYF. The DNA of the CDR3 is TGCAGTGCTAGAGACTTACTAGAGACCCAGTACTTC.

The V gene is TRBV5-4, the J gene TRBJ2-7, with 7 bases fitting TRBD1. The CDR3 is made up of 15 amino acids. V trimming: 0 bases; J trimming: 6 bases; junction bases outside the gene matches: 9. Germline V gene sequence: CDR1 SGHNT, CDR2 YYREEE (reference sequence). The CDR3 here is CASSLAGTELGEQYF. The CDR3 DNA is TGTGCCAGCAGCTTGGCCGGGACAGAACTGGGCGAGCAGTACTTC.

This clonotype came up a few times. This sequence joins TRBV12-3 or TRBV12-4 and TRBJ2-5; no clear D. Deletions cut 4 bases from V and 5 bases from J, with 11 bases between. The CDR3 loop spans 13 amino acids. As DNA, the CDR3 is TGTGCCAGCAGTTCTCTCTACGGCGAGACCCAGTACTTC. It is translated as CASSSLYGETQYF.

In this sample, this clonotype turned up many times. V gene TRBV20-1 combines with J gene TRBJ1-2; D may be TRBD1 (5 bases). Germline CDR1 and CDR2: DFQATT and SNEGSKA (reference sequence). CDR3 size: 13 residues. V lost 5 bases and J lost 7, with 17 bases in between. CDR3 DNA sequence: TGCAGTGCTGAACTGCAGGGACTGGGTGGCTACACCTTC. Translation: CSAELQGLGGYTF.

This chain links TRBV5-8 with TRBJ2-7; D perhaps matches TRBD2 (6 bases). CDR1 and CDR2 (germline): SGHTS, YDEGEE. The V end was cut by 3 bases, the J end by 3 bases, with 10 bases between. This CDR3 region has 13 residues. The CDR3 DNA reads TGTGCCAGCAGCTCGGCGGGACGCTACGAGCAGTACTTC. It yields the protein CASSSAGRYEQYF.

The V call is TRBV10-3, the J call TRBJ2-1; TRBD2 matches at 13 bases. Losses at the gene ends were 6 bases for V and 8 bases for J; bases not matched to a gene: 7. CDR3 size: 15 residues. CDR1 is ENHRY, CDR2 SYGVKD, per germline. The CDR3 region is CAIRWTSGSFDEQFF. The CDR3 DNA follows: TGTGCCATCAGGTGGACTAGCGGGAGCTTCGATGAGCAGTTCTTC.

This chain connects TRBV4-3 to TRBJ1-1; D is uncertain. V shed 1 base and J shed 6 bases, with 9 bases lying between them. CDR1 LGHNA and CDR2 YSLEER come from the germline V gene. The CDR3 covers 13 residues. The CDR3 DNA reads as TGCGCCAGCAGCCAAGGTGACACTTCTGAAGCTTTCTTT. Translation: CASSQGDTSEAFF.

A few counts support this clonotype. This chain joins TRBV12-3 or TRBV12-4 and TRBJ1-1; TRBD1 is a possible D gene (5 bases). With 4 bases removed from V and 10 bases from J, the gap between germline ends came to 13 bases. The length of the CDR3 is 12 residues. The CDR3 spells CASSYGGVVAFF. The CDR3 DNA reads TGTGCCAGCAGTTACGGAGGGGTCGTAGCTTTCTTT.

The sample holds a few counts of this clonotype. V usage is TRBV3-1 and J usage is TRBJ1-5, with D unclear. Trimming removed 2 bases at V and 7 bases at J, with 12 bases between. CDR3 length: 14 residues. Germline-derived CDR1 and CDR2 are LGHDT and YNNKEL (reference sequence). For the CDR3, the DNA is TGTGCCAGCAGCCAAAAGGGAATGTGGCAGCCCCAGCATTTT. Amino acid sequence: CASSQKGMWQPQHF.

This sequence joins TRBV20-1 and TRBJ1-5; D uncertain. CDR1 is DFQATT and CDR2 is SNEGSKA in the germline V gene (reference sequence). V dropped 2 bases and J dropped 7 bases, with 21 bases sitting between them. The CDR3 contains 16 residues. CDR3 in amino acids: CSARSVTPAGWQPQHF. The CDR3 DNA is TGCAGTGCTAGATCCGTGACACCGGCGGGTTGGCAGCCCCAGCATTTT.

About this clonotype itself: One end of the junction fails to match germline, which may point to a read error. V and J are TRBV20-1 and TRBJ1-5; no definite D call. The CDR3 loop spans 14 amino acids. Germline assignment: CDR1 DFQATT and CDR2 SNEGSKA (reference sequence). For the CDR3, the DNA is TGCAGTGCCAGAGTGGCGGATAGCAATCAGCCCCAGCATTTT. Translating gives CSARVADSNQPQHF.

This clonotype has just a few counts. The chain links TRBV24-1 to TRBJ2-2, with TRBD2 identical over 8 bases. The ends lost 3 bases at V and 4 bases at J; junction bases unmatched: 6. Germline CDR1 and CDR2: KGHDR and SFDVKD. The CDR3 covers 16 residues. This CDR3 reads CATSDRGRGVTGELFF. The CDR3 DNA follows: TGTGCCACCAGTGATCGAGGGCGGGGGGTCACCGGGGAGCTGTTTTTT.

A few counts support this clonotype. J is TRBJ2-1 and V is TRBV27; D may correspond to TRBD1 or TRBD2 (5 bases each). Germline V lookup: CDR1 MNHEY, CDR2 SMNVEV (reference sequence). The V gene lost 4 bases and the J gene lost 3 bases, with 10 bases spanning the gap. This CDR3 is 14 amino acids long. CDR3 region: CASSSTAVYNEQFF. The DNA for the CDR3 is TGTGCCAGCAGTTCGACAGCGGTCTACAATGAGCAGTTCTTC.

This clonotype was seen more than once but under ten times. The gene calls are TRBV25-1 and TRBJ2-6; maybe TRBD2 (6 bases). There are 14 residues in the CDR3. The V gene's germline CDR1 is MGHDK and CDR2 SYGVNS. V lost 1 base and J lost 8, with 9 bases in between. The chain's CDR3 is CASSESRGTNVLTF. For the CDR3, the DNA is TGTGCCAGCAGTGAATCTCGCGGGACCAACGTCCTGACTTTC.

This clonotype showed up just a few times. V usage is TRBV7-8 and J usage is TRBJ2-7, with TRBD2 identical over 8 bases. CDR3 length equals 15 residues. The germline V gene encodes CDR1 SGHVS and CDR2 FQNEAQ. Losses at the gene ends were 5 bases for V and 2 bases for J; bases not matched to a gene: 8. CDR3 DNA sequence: TGTGCCAGCAGCCCTTCGGGGGGGGTCCCCTACGAGCAGTACTTC. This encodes CASSPSGGVPYEQYF.

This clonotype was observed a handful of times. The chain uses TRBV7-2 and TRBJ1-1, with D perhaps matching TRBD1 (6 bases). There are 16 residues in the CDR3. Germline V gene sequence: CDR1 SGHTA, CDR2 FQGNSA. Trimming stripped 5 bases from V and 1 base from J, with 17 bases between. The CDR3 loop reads CASSPVGAGANTEAFF. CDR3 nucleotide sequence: TGTGCCAGCAGCCCAGTAGGGGCAGGGGCGAACACTGAAGCTTTCTTT.